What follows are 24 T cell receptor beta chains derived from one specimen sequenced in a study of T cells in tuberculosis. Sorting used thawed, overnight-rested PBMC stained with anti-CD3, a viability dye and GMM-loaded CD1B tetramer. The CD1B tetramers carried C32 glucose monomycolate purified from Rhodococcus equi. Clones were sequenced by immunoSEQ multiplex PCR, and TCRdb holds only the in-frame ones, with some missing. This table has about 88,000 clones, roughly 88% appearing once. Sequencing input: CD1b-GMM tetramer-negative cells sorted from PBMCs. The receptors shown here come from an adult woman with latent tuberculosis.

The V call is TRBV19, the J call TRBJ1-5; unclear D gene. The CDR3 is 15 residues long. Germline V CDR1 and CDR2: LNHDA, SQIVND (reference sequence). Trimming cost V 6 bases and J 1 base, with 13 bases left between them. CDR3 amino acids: CASSYPGGSNQPQHF. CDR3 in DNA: TGTGCCAGTAGCTATCCGGGCGGGAGCAATCAGCCCCAGCATTTT.

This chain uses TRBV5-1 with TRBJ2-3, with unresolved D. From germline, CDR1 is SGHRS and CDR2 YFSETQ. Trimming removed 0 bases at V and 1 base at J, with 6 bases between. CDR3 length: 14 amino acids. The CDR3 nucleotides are TGCGCCAGCAGCTTGGTTTTAGGCACAGATACGCAGTATTTT. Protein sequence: CASSLVLGTDTQYF. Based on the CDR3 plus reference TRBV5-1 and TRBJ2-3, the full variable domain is KAGVTQTPRYLIKTRGQQVTLSCSPISGHRSVSWYQQTPGQGLQFLFEYFSETQRNKGNFPGRFSGRQFSNSRSEMNVSTLELGDSALYLCASSLVLGTDTQYFGPGTRLTVL.

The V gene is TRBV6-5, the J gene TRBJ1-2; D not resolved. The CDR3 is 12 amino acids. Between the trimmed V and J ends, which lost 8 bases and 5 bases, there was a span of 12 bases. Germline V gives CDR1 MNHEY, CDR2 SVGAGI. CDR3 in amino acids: CASFTDLYGYTF. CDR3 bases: TGTGCCAGCTTCACCGACTTATATGGCTACACCTTC.

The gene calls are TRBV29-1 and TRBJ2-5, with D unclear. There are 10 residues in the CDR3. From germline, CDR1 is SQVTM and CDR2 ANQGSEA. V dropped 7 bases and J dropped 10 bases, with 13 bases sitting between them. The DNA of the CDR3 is TGCAGCGGGATTCCGAGGCTCCAGTACTTC. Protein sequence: CSGIPRLQYF.

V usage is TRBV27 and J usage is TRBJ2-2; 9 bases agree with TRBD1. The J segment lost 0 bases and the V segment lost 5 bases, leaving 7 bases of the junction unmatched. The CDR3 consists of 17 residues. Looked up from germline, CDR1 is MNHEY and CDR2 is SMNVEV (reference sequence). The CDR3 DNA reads TGTGCCAGCAGTGTAGCAACAGGGGGCGCGAACACCGGGGAGCTGTTTTTT. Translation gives CASSVATGGANTGELFF.

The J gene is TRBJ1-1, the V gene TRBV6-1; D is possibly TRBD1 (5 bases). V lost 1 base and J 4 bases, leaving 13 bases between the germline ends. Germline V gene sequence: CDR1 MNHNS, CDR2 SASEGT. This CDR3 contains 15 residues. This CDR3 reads CASSEDLPGVTEAFF. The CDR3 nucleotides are TGTGCCAGCAGTGAAGACCTCCCGGGGGTCACTGAAGCTTTCTTT.

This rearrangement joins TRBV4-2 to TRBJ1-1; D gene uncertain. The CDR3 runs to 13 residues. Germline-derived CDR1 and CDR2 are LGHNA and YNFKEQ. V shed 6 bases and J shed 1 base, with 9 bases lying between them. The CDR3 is CASRGVSNTEAFF. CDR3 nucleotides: TGTGCCAGCAGGGGAGTATCGAACACTGAAGCTTTCTTT.

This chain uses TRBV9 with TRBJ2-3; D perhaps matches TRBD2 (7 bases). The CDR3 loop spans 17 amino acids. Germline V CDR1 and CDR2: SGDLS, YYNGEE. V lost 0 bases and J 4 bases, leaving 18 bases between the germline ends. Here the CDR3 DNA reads TGTGCCAGCAGCGTAGGGCTTCGGGGGGCGAGGGCAGATACGCAGTATTTT. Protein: CASSVGLRGARADTQYF.

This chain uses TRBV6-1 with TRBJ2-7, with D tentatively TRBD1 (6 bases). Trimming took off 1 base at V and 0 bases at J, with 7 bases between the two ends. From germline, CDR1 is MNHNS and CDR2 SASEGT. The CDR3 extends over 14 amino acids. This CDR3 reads CASSEGQASYEQYV. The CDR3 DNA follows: TGTGCCAGCAGTGAAGGACAGGCCTCCTACGAGCAGTACGTC.

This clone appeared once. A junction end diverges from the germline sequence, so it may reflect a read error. The CDR3 protein is CASSVGADANAEAFF. Written as DNA, the CDR3 is TGTGCCAGCAGCGTAGGGGCTGACGCGAACGCTGAAGCTTTCTTT. The chain carries TRBV9 and TRBJ1-1; D gene unclear. Germline assignment: CDR1 SGDLS and CDR2 YYNGEE. This CDR3 contains 15 residues.

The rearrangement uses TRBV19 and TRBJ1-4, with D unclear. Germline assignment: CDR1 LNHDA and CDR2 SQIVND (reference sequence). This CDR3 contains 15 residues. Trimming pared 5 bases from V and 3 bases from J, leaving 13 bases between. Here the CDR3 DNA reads TGTGCCAGTAGTTCGGGGATAACCCCTAATGAAAAACTGTTTTTT. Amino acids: CASSSGITPNEKLFF.

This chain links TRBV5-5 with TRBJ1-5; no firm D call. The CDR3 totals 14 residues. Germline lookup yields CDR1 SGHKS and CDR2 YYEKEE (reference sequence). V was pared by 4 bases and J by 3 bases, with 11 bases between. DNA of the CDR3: TGTGCCAGCAGCGTGGGGAGGGACAATCAGCCCCAGCATTTT. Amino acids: CASSVGRDNQPQHF.

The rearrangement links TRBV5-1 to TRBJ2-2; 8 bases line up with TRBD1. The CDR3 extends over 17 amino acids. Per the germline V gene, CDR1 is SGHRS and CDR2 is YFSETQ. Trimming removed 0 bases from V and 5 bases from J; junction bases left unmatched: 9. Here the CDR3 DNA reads TGCGCCAGCAGCTTGGGGCAGGGGGCGCGCGTGACCGGGGAGCTGTTTTTT. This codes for CASSLGQGARVTGELFF.

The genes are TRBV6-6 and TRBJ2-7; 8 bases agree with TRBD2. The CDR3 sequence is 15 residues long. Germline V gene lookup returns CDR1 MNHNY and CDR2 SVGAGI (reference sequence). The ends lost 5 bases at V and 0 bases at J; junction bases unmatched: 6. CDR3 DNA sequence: TGTGCCAGCAGTAAAACCGGGACTAGCTCCTACGAGCAGTACGTC. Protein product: CASSKTGTSSYEQYV.

CDR3 region: CATTALTGGPRETQYF. The CDR3 bases are TGTGCCACTACGGCTCTAACGGGGGGGCCGAGGGAGACCCAGTACTTC. V usage is TRBV15 and J usage is TRBJ2-5; TRBD2 aligns across 8 bases. After removal of 9 bases from V and 5 bases from J, the junction contained 17 bases not matched to a gene. Germline V gene data show CDR1 as LNHNV and CDR2 as YYDKDF (reference sequence). The CDR3 is made up of 16 amino acids.

Written as DNA, the CDR3 is TGTGCCAGCAGCCCAGGGTTGGTAAGCTTCTACGAGCAGTACGTC. Translation gives CASSPGLVSFYEQYV. V is TRBV5-8 and J is TRBJ2-7, with D perhaps TRBD1 (5 bases). CDR3 size: 15 residues. The germline V gene encodes CDR1 SGHTS and CDR2 YDEGEE. Trimming left V 4 bases short and J 3 bases short, with 17 bases between.

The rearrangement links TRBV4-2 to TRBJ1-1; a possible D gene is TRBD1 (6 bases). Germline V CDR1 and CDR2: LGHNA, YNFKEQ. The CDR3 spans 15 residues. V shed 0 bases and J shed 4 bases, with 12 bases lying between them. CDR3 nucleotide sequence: TGTGCCAGCAGCCAAGAGGGGGGAGGGGGCACTGAAGCTTTCTTT. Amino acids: CASSQEGGGGTEAFF.

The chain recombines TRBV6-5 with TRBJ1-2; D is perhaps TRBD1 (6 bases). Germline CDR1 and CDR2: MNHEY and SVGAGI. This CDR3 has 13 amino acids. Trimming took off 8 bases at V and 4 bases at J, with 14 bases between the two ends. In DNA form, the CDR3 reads TGTGCCAGCGGTACAGGGACCGCCTATGGCTACACCTTC. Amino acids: CASGTGTAYGYTF.

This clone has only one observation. This CDR3 is CASSLTGNTEAFF. CDR3 in DNA: TGTGCCAGCAGCTTAACGGGGAACACTGAAGCTTTCTTT. J is TRBJ1-1 and V is TRBV7-8, with no clear D. CDR3 size: 13 residues. The V end lost 2 bases, the J end lost 1 base, and 5 bases lay between the germline ends. Germline CDR1 reads SGHVS; CDR2 reads FQNEAQ.

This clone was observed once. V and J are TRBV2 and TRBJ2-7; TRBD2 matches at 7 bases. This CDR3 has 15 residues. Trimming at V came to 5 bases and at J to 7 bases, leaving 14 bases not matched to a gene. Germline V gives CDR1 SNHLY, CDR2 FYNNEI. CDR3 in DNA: TGTGCCAGCAGTAGGTTTTGGGGGGGATCGAAAGAGCAGTACTTC. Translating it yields CASSRFWGGSKEQYF.

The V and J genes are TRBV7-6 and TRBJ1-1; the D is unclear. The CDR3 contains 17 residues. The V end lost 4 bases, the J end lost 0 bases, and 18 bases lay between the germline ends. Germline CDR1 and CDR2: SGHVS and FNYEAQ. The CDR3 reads CASSSPAGSPMNTEAFF. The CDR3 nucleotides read TGTGCCAGCAGCTCCCCAGCCGGGAGCCCTATGAACACTGAAGCTTTCTTT.

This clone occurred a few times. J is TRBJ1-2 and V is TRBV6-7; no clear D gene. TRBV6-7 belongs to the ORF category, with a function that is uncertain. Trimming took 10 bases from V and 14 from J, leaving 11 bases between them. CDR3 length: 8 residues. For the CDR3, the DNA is TGTGCCACCCTTTCCGGGACCTTC. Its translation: CATLSGTF.

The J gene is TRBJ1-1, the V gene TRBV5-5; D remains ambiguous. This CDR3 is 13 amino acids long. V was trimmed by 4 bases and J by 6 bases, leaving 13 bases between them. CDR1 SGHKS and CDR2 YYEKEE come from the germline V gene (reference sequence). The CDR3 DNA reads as TGTGCCAGCAGCCGAGGTGTTACCTCTGAAGCTTTCTTT. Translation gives CASSRGVTSEAFF.

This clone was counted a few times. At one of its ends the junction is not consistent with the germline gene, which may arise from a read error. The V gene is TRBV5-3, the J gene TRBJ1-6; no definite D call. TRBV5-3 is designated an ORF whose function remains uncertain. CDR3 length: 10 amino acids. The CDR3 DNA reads TGTGCCAGAAGCTTAAGTCCTCTATATTTT. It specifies CARSLSPLYF.